These 2 T cell receptor beta chains came from one sample sequenced in a study of cytomegalovirus exposure and HLA in healthy donors. PCR amplification relied on 60 Vbeta primers (plus 13 Jbeta primers). TCRdb's table, derived via immunoSEQ multiplex PCR, lists solely in-frame clones and lacks some. The table lists roughly 140,000 clones, about 73% of them singletons. The sequenced material came from PBMCs. The receptors originated from a man between 35 and 55 years old in good health and CMV-seropositive.

V gene TRBV6-1 combines with J gene TRBJ2-2, with D possibly TRBD2 on 6 matching bases. CDR3 length equals 15 residues. Germline V gives CDR1 MNHNS, CDR2 SASEGT. V was shortened by 8 bases and J by 8 bases, with 21 bases between the two germline ends. CDR3 sequence: CASLPGGPLKGELFF. In nucleotides, the CDR3 is TGTGCCAGCCTTCCCGGGGGTCCCTTAAAGGGGGAGCTGTTTTTT.

V gene TRBV7-9 combines with J gene TRBJ1-2, with D possibly matching TRBD1 (6 bases). Per germline, CDR1 SEHNR and CDR2 FQNEAQ (reference sequence). V lost 5 bases and J 4 bases, leaving 14 bases between the germline ends. The CDR3 is 14 amino acids. CDR3 region: CASSPQGSGYGYTF. DNA of the CDR3: TGTGCCAGCAGCCCACAGGGTTCCGGCTATGGCTACACCTTC.